The 11 T cell receptor beta chains below all came from one sample that was sequenced in a study of technical replicates of blood from a few donors. Clones were sequenced by immunoSEQ multiplex PCR, and TCRdb holds only the in-frame ones, with some missing. The sample has approximately 97,000 clones, 90% to 97% seen once; the top ten hold about 0.35%. The sample consisted of T cells isolated from PBMCs. These receptors were taken from a human donor in good health.

The rearrangement links TRBV6-6 to TRBJ2-5, with TRBD2 identical over 9 bases. The CDR3 runs to 13 residues. Unmatched junction bases numbered 4, after V lost 6 bases and J lost 5 bases. Germline assignment: CDR1 MNHNY and CDR2 SVGAGI (reference sequence). The DNA of the CDR3 is TGTGCCAGCAGAATAGCGGGAGCCGAGACCCAGTACTTC. Translated: CASRIAGAETQYF.

This rearrangement joins TRBV7-9 to TRBJ1-3; 7 positions agree with TRBD1. J was trimmed by 3 bases and V by 6 bases; bases with no gene match: 17. The germline V gene has CDR1 SEHNR and CDR2 FQNEAQ (reference sequence). This CDR3 region has 18 residues. The CDR3 protein is CASRRPPDREGHGNTIYF. CDR3 nucleotides: TGTGCCAGCAGACGTCCCCCAGACAGGGAAGGCCATGGAAACACCATATATTTT.

The genes are TRBV10-3 and TRBJ2-4, with 7 bases identical to TRBD2. Germline V gives CDR1 ENHRY, CDR2 SYGVKD. There are 18 residues in the CDR3. Losses at the gene ends were 1 base for V and 0 bases for J; bases not matched to a gene: 9. The DNA of the CDR3 is TGTGCCATCAGTGAGTACGGTGCGGGAGTTGCAGCCAAAAACATTCAGTACTTC. Translation: CAISEYGAGVAAKNIQYF.

This clone was observed a single time. This chain joins TRBV20-1 and TRBJ1-2; no firm D call. V was shortened by 5 bases and J by 6 bases, with 4 bases between the two germline ends. Per the germline V gene, CDR1 is DFQATT and CDR2 is SNEGSKA (reference sequence). The CDR3 spans 9 residues. As DNA, the CDR3 is TGCAGTGCTTATGATGGCTACACCTTC. This codes for CSAYDGYTF.

The rearrangement uses TRBV19 and TRBJ1-1; perhaps TRBD1 as D (6 bases). Germline CDR1 and CDR2: LNHDA and SQIVND (reference sequence). There are 14 residues in the CDR3. V was trimmed by 8 bases and J by 0 bases, leaving 13 bases between them. The CDR3 region is CASLQGAMNTEAFF. CDR3 bases: TGTGCCAGTCTACAGGGTGCAATGAACACTGAAGCTTTCTTT.

DNA of the CDR3: TGTGCCAGCAGCTTGGAAGAAGTGGGCCGGGAGACCCAGTACTTC. It encodes CASSLEEVGRETQYF. V and J are TRBV5-4 and TRBJ2-5, with unresolved D. V lost 0 bases, J lost 5 bases, and 14 bases lay in between. The CDR3 runs 15 residues. Per germline, CDR1 SGHNT and CDR2 YYREEE (reference sequence).

The chain combines TRBV11-2 with TRBJ2-3, with D possibly TRBD2 on 6 matching bases. The CDR3 spans 15 residues. Germline CDR1 and CDR2: SGHAT and FQNNGV. V was clipped by 3 bases and J by 0 bases, with 10 bases between them. The CDR3 is CASSLRRGSTDTQYF. The CDR3 DNA follows: TGTGCCAGCAGCTTGCGGCGGGGTAGCACAGATACGCAGTATTTT.

The gene calls are TRBV4-2 and TRBJ2-3, with D possibly being TRBD1 (5 bases). The CDR3 length is 14 residues. V lost 1 base, J lost 2 bases, and 7 bases lay in between. The germline gives CDR1 LGHNA, CDR2 YNFKEQ. CDR3 amino acids: CASSQGGNTDTQYF. Here the CDR3 DNA reads TGTGCCAGCAGCCAAGGGGGCAACACAGATACGCAGTATTTT.

The V call is TRBV18, the J call TRBJ1-1; 8 bases are a match to TRBD1. The V gene end was trimmed by 3 bases and the J gene end by 4 bases; junction bases not matched to a gene: 10. Germline CDR1 KGHSH, CDR2 LQKENI. The CDR3 runs 16 residues. The CDR3 loop reads CASSPTGVLGFTEAFF. DNA for the CDR3: TGTGCCAGCTCACCGACAGGGGTATTGGGGTTCACTGAAGCTTTCTTT.

The chain employs TRBV6-6 and TRBJ2-1; 9 nucleotides match TRBD1. This CDR3 spans 15 amino acids. Germline trimming cut 6 bases from V and 0 bases from J; bases unmatched to any gene: 3. Germline CDR1 reads MNHNY; CDR2 reads SVGAGI (reference sequence). The CDR3 nucleotides are TGTGCCAGCAGCCTGGACAGGGGCTCCTACAATGAGCAGTTCTTC. Translating it yields CASSLDRGSYNEQFF.

This sequence joins TRBV4-3 and TRBJ2-2, with no clear D. CDR1 and CDR2 from the germline V gene are LGHNA and YSLEER. V was cut by 0 bases and J by 5 bases, with 28 bases left in between. The CDR3 length is 21 residues. In DNA, the CDR3 is TGCGCCAGCAGCCAAGAATTTCACGGGTTTCTCCTCGATTCTGGGACCGGGGAGCTGTTTTTT. It translates to CASSQEFHGFLLDSGTGELFF.